A single TCR beta chain is shown here with its context. This clonotype was found many times. Its antigen is currently not known. Base qualities are missing; no much larger clone stands one base away. The CDR3 numbers 12 residues from cysteine through phenylalanine. Only the CDR3 region is kept as DNA, spanning 36 bases read in frame from base 1. Taken from the germline V gene, the CDR1 and CDR2 loops are MNHEY and SVGAGI. Trimming takes 7 bases from V and 1 base from J, and the germline ends sit 7 bases apart. This specimen belongs to a study of molecular identifiers for immune sequencing clone quantification (dated by TCRdb to 2017 to 2018). About the study as a whole: For a replicate experiment, RNA from roughly 21,000 or 96,000 naive CD8 T cells was divided into five aliquots, and four of the five aliquots were sequenced. This methods study benchmarked molecular-identifier clustering-based TCR repertoire sequencing (MIDCIRS) and TCR RNA copy counting, using CD8 T cells to do so.

The library was prepared using PCR. TCRdb records NextSeq 500 as the sequencer. Bulk TCR libraries were prepared as previously described, using TCR primers listed in Table S5. Purification of total RNA was performed with the Qiagen AllPrep DNA/RNA kit. Before analysis, reads from multiple sequencing runs of one library were combined. The original methods were these. Reads were retained only if the reads had an exact TCR constant sequence, and the retained reads were trimmed to 150 nt and grouped according to their 12-nt molecular barcodes. Within each barcode group, reads were sub-clustered at a 15% Levenshtein threshold, and quality-weighted consensus sequences were built per RNA molecule. Non-functional sequences were excluded, and lower-count sequences lying one edit away from another sequence were also excluded. Based on fitting two negative binomial distributions, any barcode sub-cluster with under 20% of the maximum read count was discarded. Starting from the raw public reads, TCRdb applied fastp trimming at Q25, assembled clones with MiXCR and retained in-frame beta chains. When rows share a CDR3 protein, they turn into one entry using the most common DNA and genes. It is TCRdb's table, rather than the study itself, that gives the V and J calls and clone size. The table for this sample lists fewer than 350,000 distinct CDR3 sequences; 24% of them were counted only once. The ten biggest clones cover about 0.71% of the sample.

Libraries of naive CD8 T cells were generated from roughly 21,000 to 960,000 sorted cells, with 10%, 30% or 50% of the purified RNA used. Naive CD8 T cells were FACS-sorted as CD8+CD4-CCR7+CD45RA+ on a BD FACSAria II into RLT Plus buffer. To test detection sensitivity, Jurkat RNA equivalent to more than 8 TCR copies was spiked into samples of about 19,000-1,000,000 naive CD8 T cells. CD8 T cells were enriched with RosetteSep CD8+ T Cell Enrichment Cocktail and Ficoll-Paque, followed by ACK red cell lysis. Broader findings and caveats from the paper: The naive libraries included spiked-in Jurkat TCR RNA (approximately ten copies' worth), and this RNA is not part of the donor repertoire. Spiked-in Jurkat TCR RNA equivalent to a single cell was reported to be detectable even among over 800,000 naive CD8 T cells. Modeling indicated roughly 3.2 TCR RNA copies recovered per cell, compared with about 9.7 by digital PCR, which implies a capture efficiency of approximately 31%. Identical TCR molecules sharing a barcode could cause highly expanded clone sizes to be underestimated. When barcode sub-clustering was omitted, TCR diversity was inflated by chimeric consensus sequences, with chimeras reaching as high as 47%. Clones above 20 RNA copies held over 97% of molecules in CMV-specific effector cells but under 1% in naive cells.

The sequence was collected from a human donor in good health. Some libraries in this study had Jurkat cell RNA spiked in. Sequencing used naive CD8+ T cells from blood, with Jurkat cell RNA spiked in. The cell subset or site label of this sample denotes: FACS-sorted CD8+CD4-CCR7+CD45RA+ naive T cells. The chain is encoded by TRBV6-5 joined to TRBJ2-5; there is no confident call for the D gene. CDR3 loop: CASTDTQETQYF. The nucleotide sequence is given as TGTGCCAGCACCGACACCCAAGAGACCCAGTACTTC.